This paragraph covers one TCR beta chain sequence. Germline V gives CDR1 KGHSH, CDR2 LQKENI. The V segment lost 4 bases and the J segment 7 bases; nucleotides outside the gene matches: 10. The CDR3 has 16 residues. These data belong to a study of cytomegalovirus exposure and HLA in healthy donors. The primer mix had 60 Vbeta and 13 Jbeta primers. Profiling relied on immunoSEQ multiplex PCR, and the TCRdb table lists in-frame clones only, not all of them. The data contain some 130,000 clones, 60% to 80% of them singletons. This TCR came from a man aged 50-60 years in good health and CMV-seronegative. V usage is TRBV18 and J usage is TRBJ2-2, with TRBD1 matching 9 bases. The sample was PBMCs. The CDR3 here is CASSLGTGGADGELFF. The CDR3 coding sequence is TGTGCCAGCTCACTGGGAACAGGGGGCGCGGACGGGGAGCTGTTTTTT.